These 9 T cell receptor beta chains share one sample of origin, sequenced in a study of T cell repertoires in cytomegalovirus infection. TCRdb re-analysed the reads in MiXCR, keeping a single row per CDR3 protein. The table lists 650,000 to 900,000 distinct CDR3 sequences, roughly 29% of them singletons, with around 13% in the top ten. No antigen has been identified for these receptors. Sequences were derived from cultured CD8+ T cells from PBMCs, sampled from culture after CMV antigen stimulation. The receptors originated from a human donor in good health (CMV status not recorded). Some clones in this sample may be carry-over from other donors' samples.

The DNA of the CDR3 is TGTGCCAGTGGGGCTAACACAGATACGCAGTATTTT. Translated, it gives CASGANTDTQYF. V is TRBV19 and J is TRBJ2-3, with TRBD1 as a possible D gene (5 bases). The CDR3 covers 12 residues. CDR1 and CDR2 from the germline V gene are LNHDA and SQIVND (reference sequence). V lost 8 bases to trimming and J lost 2 bases, with 8 bases between them.

J is TRBJ2-2 and V is TRBV27, with D possibly called TRBD1 or TRBD2 (6 bases each). With 2 bases removed from V and 4 bases from J, the gap between germline ends came to 11 bases. Germline assignment: CDR1 MNHEY and CDR2 SMNVEV (reference sequence). This CDR3 is 15 amino acids long. CDR3 in amino acids: CASSLRGRLTGELFF. CDR3 DNA: TGTGCCAGCAGTTTAAGGGGGAGGCTCACCGGGGAGCTGTTTTTT.

This clonotype was recorded only once. The genes are TRBV25-1 and TRBJ1-2, with 7 bases lining up with TRBD1. Germline V gene data show CDR1 as MGHDK and CDR2 as SYGVNS. The V and J ends lost 3 bases and 8 bases, in that order; junction bases with no gene match: 6. There are 13 residues in the CDR3. CDR3 protein: CASSDNRGVGYTF. CDR3 DNA sequence: TGTGCCAGCAGTGATAACAGGGGTGTCGGCTACACCTTC.

The sample holds a few counts of this clonotype. V is TRBV28 and J is TRBJ2-3; D may be TRBD2 (6 bases). This CDR3 has 16 residues. Trimming stripped 6 bases from V and 4 bases from J, with 20 bases between. Germline V gives CDR1 MDHEN, CDR2 SYDVKM. In DNA, the CDR3 is TGTGCCAGCAGCCATGGGGACTCCACACCGGCAGATACGCAGTATTTT. Translated: CASSHGDSTPADTQYF.

The chain links TRBV3-1 to TRBJ2-1; D is perhaps TRBD2 (7 bases). V was cut by 3 bases and J by 3 bases, with 15 bases left in between. Germline-derived CDR1 and CDR2 are LGHDT and YNNKEL (reference sequence). The CDR3 loop spans 16 amino acids. The CDR3: CASSHQGGGGYNEQFF. The CDR3 nucleotides read TGTGCCAGCAGCCACCAAGGGGGGGGGGGCTACAATGAGCAGTTCTTC.

The chain combines TRBV28 with TRBJ1-5; TRBD1 might be the D (5 bases). Trimming took off 6 bases at V and 1 base at J, with 10 bases between the two ends. The CDR3 sequence is 14 residues long. Germline V lookup: CDR1 MDHEN, CDR2 SYDVKM. The CDR3 loop is CASRATGSNQPQHF. CDR3 sequence (DNA): TGTGCCAGCAGGGCCACAGGAAGCAATCAGCCCCAGCATTTT.

V usage is TRBV6-2 or TRBV6-3 and J usage is TRBJ1-5; D remains unclear. The germline V gene has CDR1 MNHEY and CDR2 SVGEGT. The CDR3 spans 13 residues. Trimming cost V 8 bases and J 2 bases, with 10 bases left between them. CDR3 coding DNA: TGTGCCAGCCGGGCGGGCGGCAATCAGCCCCAGCATTTT. Amino acid sequence: CASRAGGNQPQHF.

This chain joins TRBV6-2 or TRBV6-3 and TRBJ1-1; 8 positions match TRBD1. CDR3 length: 16 amino acids. Germline loops: CDR1 MNHEY, CDR2 SVGEGT. J gave up 0 bases and V 4 bases, and 7 bases lay outside the gene matches. The CDR3 here is CASSWTGLDVNTEAFF. DNA for the CDR3: TGTGCCAGCAGTTGGACAGGGTTGGATGTGAACACTGAAGCTTTCTTT.

The CDR3 bases are TGTGCCAGCAGTTTTCTTAGCACCGCGGAGACCCAGTACTTC. Protein sequence: CASSFLSTAETQYF. The J gene is TRBJ2-5, the V gene TRBV28; no reliable D call. Trimming pared 3 bases from V and 5 bases from J, leaving 13 bases between. The germline CDR1 and CDR2 sequences are MDHEN and SYDVKM. The CDR3 loop spans 14 amino acids.